What follows are 6 T cell receptor beta chains derived from one specimen sequenced in a study of monozygotic twins with inflammatory bowel disease (dated by TCRdb to about 2019). Library prep was done by 5' RACE. Sequenced using an Illumina HiSeq 2500. TCRdb reanalyzed the reads, keeping one entry per CDR3 protein sequence and omitting DNA. The data table for this sample lists more than 300,000 distinct CDR3 sequences. The ten largest clones represent 2.6% of the sample. The sample consisted of blood. The receptors shown here come from a human donor with ulcerative colitis or Crohn's disease, or a healthy co-twin of an affected twin (not recorded which).

This chain uses TRBV12-3 or TRBV12-4 with TRBJ2-7. The CDR3 has 11 residues. CDR3: CASSRGLEQYF.

The chain uses TRBV7-3 and TRBJ2-1; no DNA is available, so the TRBD1 call from TCRdb remains unchecked. Germline V gene sequence: CDR1 SGHTA, CDR2 FQGTGA. The CDR3 extends over 15 amino acids. Here the CDR3 reads CTSSPWTGANNEQFF.

The chain combines TRBV12-3 or TRBV12-4 with TRBJ2-5; TCRdb calls TRBD2, which cannot be checked without DNA. This CDR3 is 17 amino acids long. This CDR3 reads CASSHREAGGLQETQYF.

This rearrangement joins TRBV4-3 to TRBJ1-6; TCRdb lists TRBD1, though no DNA is available to test this call. CDR1 LGHNA and CDR2 YSLEER come from the germline V gene. This CDR3 is 17 amino acids long. CDR3 loop: CASSQEFRTGFGSPLHF.

This sequence joins TRBV4-2 and TRBJ1-5; the TCRdb D gene call, TRBD1, has no DNA to confirm it. This CDR3 is built from 14 residues. In germline, CDR1 is LGHNA, CDR2 YNFKEQ. The CDR3 sequence is CASSQVGDDQPQHF.

V gene TRBV20-1 combines with J gene TRBJ2-1; absent DNA, TCRdb's TRBD1 call cannot be checked. CDR3 length equals 12 residues. The germline V gene has CDR1 DFQATT and CDR2 SNEGSKA (reference sequence). The CDR3 region is CSGLERGYEQFF.